These 3 T cell receptor beta chains originate from one sample sequenced in a study of T cell repertoires in cytomegalovirus infection. These receptors have no known antigen. TCRdb fed the reads into MiXCR, producing one record per CDR3 protein. This sample carries about 920,000 distinct CDR3 sequences, roughly 30% of them seen once, and the ten largest clones take more than 12%. The source material was cultured CD8+ T cells from PBMCs, sampled from culture after CMV antigen stimulation. These receptors all stem from a human donor in good health (CMV status not recorded). Some clones in this sample may be carry-over from other donors' samples.

DNA for the CDR3: TGTGCCAGCAGCTTAACGGGGGGGGGGCAGGCTAACACTGAAGCTTTCTTT. This translates into CASSLTGGGQANTEAFF. J is TRBJ1-1 and V is TRBV7-3; possible D gene TRBD1, 6 bases. Germline CDR1 is SGHTA and CDR2 is FQGTGA. CDR3 size: 17 residues. Trimming took off 0 bases at V and 2 bases at J, with 16 bases between the two ends.

This clonotype was detected ten times or more. The chain links TRBV7-9 to TRBJ2-7; D may be TRBD2 (5 bases). CDR3 length equals 13 residues. Germline-derived CDR1 and CDR2 are SEHNR and FQNEAQ (reference sequence). Trimming left V 6 bases short and J 3 bases short, with 12 bases between. The CDR3 bases are TGTGCCAGCAGTCAAGGAGGCGGCTACGAGCAGTACGTC. Translating gives CASSQGGGYEQYV.

This clonotype occurred a few times. V is TRBV6-6 and J is TRBJ1-5; D is unresolved. V lost 2 bases to trimming and J lost 6 bases, with 17 bases between them. CDR3 size: 16 residues. From germline, CDR1 is MNHNY and CDR2 SVGAGI (reference sequence). In DNA, the CDR3 is TGTGCCAGCAGTTACATTTGGGATGGAGGTCCTCAGCCCCAGCATTTT. It is translated as CASSYIWDGGPQPQHF.